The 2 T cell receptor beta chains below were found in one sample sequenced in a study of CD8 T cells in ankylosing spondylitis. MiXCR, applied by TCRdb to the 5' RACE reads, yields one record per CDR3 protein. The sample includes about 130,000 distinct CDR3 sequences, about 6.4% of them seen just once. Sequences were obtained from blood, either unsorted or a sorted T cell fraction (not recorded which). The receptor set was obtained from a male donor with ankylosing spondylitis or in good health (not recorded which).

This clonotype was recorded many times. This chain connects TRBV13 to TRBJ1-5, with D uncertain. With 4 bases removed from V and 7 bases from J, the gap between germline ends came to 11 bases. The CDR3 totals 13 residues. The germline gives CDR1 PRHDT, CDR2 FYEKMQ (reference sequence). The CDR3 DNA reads TGTGCCAGCAGCTCCGACTCGTCACAGCCCCAGCATTTT. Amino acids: CASSSDSSQPQHF. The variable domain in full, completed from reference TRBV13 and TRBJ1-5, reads AAGVIQSPRHLIKEKRETATLKCYPIPRHDTVYWYQQGPGQDPQFLISFYEKMQSDKGSIPDRFSAQQFSDYHSELNMSSLELGDSALYFCASSSDSSQPQHFGDGTRLSIL.

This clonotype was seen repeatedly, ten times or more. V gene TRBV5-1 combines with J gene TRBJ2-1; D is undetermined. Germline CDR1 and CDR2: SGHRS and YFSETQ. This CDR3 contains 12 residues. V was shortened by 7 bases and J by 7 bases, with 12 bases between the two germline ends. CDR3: CASSVLLNEQFF. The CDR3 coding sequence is TGCGCCAGCTCCGTGCTACTGAATGAGCAGTTCTTC.